The present T cell receptor beta chain was sequenced within a study of radiotherapy plus CTLA-4 blockade in lung cancer. Per the germline V gene, CDR1 is SGHRS and CDR2 is YFSETQ. There are 13 residues in the CDR3. The method was immunoSEQ multiplex PCR; TCRdb's version includes in-frame clones alone and lacks a portion of them. The table records under 95,000 clones, over 70% of them present only once. This TCR came from a human donor with non-small cell lung cancer whose response to radiotherapy plus ipilimumab could not be evaluated. Some clones in this sample may be carry-over from other donors' samples. This material consisted of peripheral blood, taken from a patient treated with radiotherapy plus ipilimumab. The rearrangement joins TRBV5-1 to TRBJ2-5, with 7 bases fitting TRBD2. Matching the DNA end better, TRBJ2-7 makes the J call doubtful. This CDR3 reads CASSAPSGGEQYF. Written as DNA, the CDR3 is TGCGCCAGCAGCGCCCCTAGCGGAGGCGAGCAGTACTTC.